The 23 T cell receptor beta chains reported below all come from one sample, sequenced in a study of blood T cell repertoires in COVID-19. Sequenced by immunoSEQ multiplex PCR; TCRdb stores in-frame clones only, minus some. The top ten clones hold over 2% of a sample with around 300,000 clones, more than 75% of them seen once. Specimen: peripheral blood. The source of these receptors is a woman aged 25 to 39 who had recovered from COVID-19.

The gene calls are TRBV14 and TRBJ2-1; 12 bases are a match to TRBD2. This CDR3 has 18 residues. The germline V gene encodes CDR1 SGHDN and CDR2 FVKESK. V was pared by 1 base and J by 4 bases, with 8 bases of the junction left unmatched. The CDR3 coding sequence is TGTGCCAGCAGCCAAGGATCAACTAGCGGGGGGCGTTACAATGAGCAGTTCTTC. Protein product: CASSQGSTSGGRYNEQFF.

J is TRBJ1-2 and V is TRBV10-3, with TRBD1 identical over 7 bases. Germline values: CDR1 ENHRY, CDR2 SYGVKD. After removal of 1 base from V and 6 bases from J, the junction contained 8 bases not matched to a gene. The CDR3 length is 15 residues. CDR3 loop: CAISEFPDRVHGYTF. The CDR3 DNA sequence: TGTGCCATCAGTGAGTTCCCCGACAGGGTTCATGGCTACACCTTC.

The CDR3 loop is CATSRETLLRSSYEQYF. The CDR3 region has the DNA TGTGCCACCAGCAGGGAGACCCTCTTAAGGAGCTCCTACGAGCAGTACTTC. J is TRBJ2-7 and V is TRBV15; D gene uncertain. V lost 3 bases, J lost 0 bases, and 18 bases lay in between. The CDR3 has 17 amino acids. CDR1 is LNHNV, CDR2 YYDKDF, per germline (reference sequence).

This sequence joins TRBV2 and TRBJ1-5, with 8 nucleotides matching TRBD1. The CDR3 loop spans 15 amino acids. Germline V lookup: CDR1 SNHLY, CDR2 FYNNEI. The ends lost 6 bases at V and 5 bases at J; junction bases unmatched: 9. Written as DNA, the CDR3 is TGTGCCAGCAGCCCGGACAGGGACTACGATCAGCCCCAGCATTTT. Its protein is CASSPDRDYDQPQHF. Filled out from reference TRBV2 and TRBJ1-5, the complete variable domain reads EPEVTQTPSHQVTQMGQEVILRCVPISNHLYFYWYRQILGQKVEFLVSFYNNEISEKSEIFDDQFSVERPDGSNFTLKIRSTKLEDSAMYFCASSPDRDYDQPQHFGDGTRLSIL.

CDR3 DNA: TGTGCCAGCAGTGCTGACAGTCCTCTGAGCTCCTATAATTCACCCCTCCACTTT. Amino acid sequence: CASSADSPLSSYNSPLHF. This chain connects TRBV6-1 to TRBJ1-6, with D tentatively TRBD1 (5 bases). V lost 4 bases and J 0 bases, leaving 16 bases between the germline ends. The CDR3 consists of 18 residues. Germline V gives CDR1 MNHNS, CDR2 SASEGT.

This clone was counted a few times. The chain combines TRBV4-2 with TRBJ1-5; D unclear. The CDR3 consists of 15 residues. Germline V CDR1 and CDR2: LGHNA, YNFKEQ. Trimming removed 0 bases at V and 7 bases at J, with 13 bases between. The CDR3 is CASSQESLSLQPQHF. Here the CDR3 DNA reads TGTGCCAGCAGCCAAGAATCGTTGAGTTTACAGCCCCAGCATTTT.

The chain joins TRBV4-3 to TRBJ2-2; 8 bases are a match to TRBD2. CDR3 size: 17 residues. Germline values: CDR1 LGHNA, CDR2 YSLEER. After removal of 0 bases from V and 2 bases from J, the junction contained 5 bases not matched to a gene. CDR3 DNA sequence: TGCGCCAGCAGCCAAGAAGGGAGCGGGAGTAACACCGGGGAGCTGTTTTTT. Amino acids: CASSQEGSGSNTGELFF.

J is TRBJ2-7 and V is TRBV7-2; D call uncertain. V was pared by 5 bases and J by 2 bases, with 4 bases between. Per the germline V gene, CDR1 is SGHTA and CDR2 is FQGNSA. This CDR3 is 11 amino acids long. The CDR3 here is CASSPAYEQYF. CDR3 coding DNA: TGTGCCAGCAGCCCCGCCTACGAGCAGTACTTC.

The V call is TRBV6-5, the J call TRBJ2-5; 9 nucleotides agree with TRBD2. Germline V CDR1 and CDR2: MNHEY, SVGAGI. The CDR3 is 16 residues long. V was pared by 1 base and J by 3 bases, with 6 bases of the junction left unmatched. This CDR3 is CASSYFLSGRKETQYF. The CDR3 DNA sequence: TGTGCCAGCAGTTACTTTCTTAGCGGGAGAAAAGAGACCCAGTACTTC.

This clone appeared a few times. V gene TRBV6-6 combines with J gene TRBJ2-7; 9 bases fit TRBD1. The V gene end was trimmed by 4 bases and the J gene end by 7 bases; junction bases not matched to a gene: 14. Germline CDR1 reads MNHNY; CDR2 reads SVGAGI (reference sequence). The CDR3 loop spans 16 amino acids. The CDR3 sequence: CASSSRPGQGGWEQYF. DNA for the CDR3: TGTGCCAGCAGTTCAAGGCCGGGACAGGGAGGGTGGGAGCAGTACTTC.

This chain's CDR3 is CASSQGGLAGANSYEQYF. CDR3 bases: TGCGCCAGCAGCCAAGGGGGACTAGCGGGGGCCAACTCCTACGAGCAGTACTTC. The chain is built from TRBV4-1 and TRBJ2-7; the match to TRBD2 covers 14 bases. Germline trimming cut 1 base from V and 0 bases from J; bases unmatched to any gene: 5. Germline V CDR1 and CDR2: MGHRA, YSYEKL. This CDR3 is 18 amino acids long.

This chain links TRBV30 with TRBJ2-5, with D possibly being TRBD1 (5 bases). Per germline, CDR1 GTSNPN and CDR2 SVGIG (reference sequence). V was pared by 2 bases and J by 4 bases, with 8 bases between. This CDR3 region has 12 residues. CDR3 sequence: CAWSSQGETQYF. CDR3 DNA sequence: TGTGCCTGGAGTAGCCAGGGAGAGACCCAGTACTTC.

The J gene is TRBJ1-6, the V gene TRBV9; the match to TRBD1 covers 8 bases. CDR3 length: 17 residues. Trimming took 3 bases from V and 9 from J; bases not matched to a gene: 14. The germline gives CDR1 SGDLS, CDR2 YYNGEE. The CDR3 sequence: CASSAKGERTGISPLHF. The CDR3 DNA sequence: TGTGCCAGCAGCGCCAAGGGGGAACGGACAGGGATTTCACCCCTCCACTTT.

The chain is built from TRBV2 and TRBJ1-1; tentatively, D is TRBD1 (6 bases). This CDR3 spans 13 amino acids. CDR1 and CDR2 (germline): SNHLY, FYNNEI. Trimming left V 8 bases short and J 1 base short, with 11 bases between. The CDR3 loop reads CASADRKNTEAFF. The CDR3 bases are TGTGCCAGCGCGGACAGAAAGAACACTGAAGCTTTCTTT.

This chain joins TRBV19 and TRBJ1-1, with 9 bases matching TRBD1. This CDR3 has 13 residues. Germline V gene data show CDR1 as LNHDA and CDR2 as SQIVND (reference sequence). Unmatched junction bases numbered 1, after V lost 3 bases and J lost 5 bases. CDR3: CASSIDRGTEAFF. CDR3 nucleotides: TGTGCCAGTAGTATCGACAGGGGGACTGAAGCTTTCTTT.

The chain uses TRBV6-5 and TRBJ2-5, with 9 nucleotides matching TRBD1. CDR1 is MNHEY and CDR2 is SVGAGI in the germline V gene. This CDR3 comprises 14 residues. The junction had 9 bases not matched to a gene; V was cut back by 8 bases and J by 5 bases. The CDR3 DNA is TGTGCCAGCGCCGACAGGGGGTTTCTGGAGACCCAGTACTTC. Amino acids: CASADRGFLETQYF.

V and J are TRBV29-1 and TRBJ2-2; TRBD1 might be the D (6 bases). The CDR3 sequence is 13 residues long. From germline, CDR1 is SQVTM and CDR2 ANQGSEA. Trimming removed 4 bases from V and 4 bases from J, with 10 bases in between. The DNA for the CDR3 is TGCAGCGTTGGCAGGGGCAGCACCGGGGAGCTGTTTTTT. Translated, it gives CSVGRGSTGELFF.

This clone came up many times. The chain carries TRBV5-4 and TRBJ2-7; 12 nucleotides agree with TRBD2. The CDR3 spans 15 residues. V gave up 5 bases and J gave up 5 bases; unmatched junction bases: 8. Germline assignment: CDR1 SGHNT and CDR2 YYREEE (reference sequence). DNA for the CDR3: TGTGCCAGCAGAAGAGGGACTAGCGGGCAGGACGAGCAGTACTTC. Translating it yields CASRRGTSGQDEQYF.

This chain connects TRBV7-9 to TRBJ1-4, with D possibly TRBD1 on 5 matching bases. The V end was cut by 5 bases, the J end by 8 bases, with 21 bases between. The CDR3 sequence is 16 residues long. The germline V gene has CDR1 SEHNR and CDR2 FQNEAQ (reference sequence). The CDR3 DNA is TGTGCCAGCAGCCCGAGTTGGGGCCTCCAGGAAGAAAAACTGTTTTTT. It translates to CASSPSWGLQEEKLFF. Full variable domain (missing parts from reference TRBV7-9 and TRBJ1-4): DTGVSQNPRHKITKRGQNVTFRCDPISEHNRLYWYRQTLGQGPEFLTYFQNEAQLEKSRLLSDRFSAERPKGSFSTLEIQRTEQGDSAMYLCASSPSWGLQEEKLFFGSGTQLSVL.

In this sample, this clone turned up once. The rearrangement uses TRBV29-1 and TRBJ2-3; D is possibly TRBD2 (5 bases). This CDR3 is 15 amino acids long. V lost 3 bases and J lost 0, with 13 bases in between. Germline V gene lookup returns CDR1 SQVTM and CDR2 ANQGSEA. The chain's CDR3 is CSVDGVAASTDTQYF. Here the CDR3 DNA reads TGCAGCGTTGACGGGGTTGCCGCTAGCACAGATACGCAGTATTTT.

The chain carries TRBV28 and TRBJ2-5; a possible D gene is TRBD1 (7 bases). The CDR3 loop spans 14 amino acids. V gave up 6 bases and J gave up 1 base, with 12 bases separating them. Germline values: CDR1 MDHEN, CDR2 SYDVKM. DNA of the CDR3: TGTGCCAGCAGCTCCAGGGGGGTCCAAGAGACCCAGTACTTC. Translation gives CASSSRGVQETQYF.

This clone occurred once. V and J are TRBV5-4 and TRBJ1-1; D perhaps matches TRBD1 (5 bases). The germline V gene encodes CDR1 SGHNT and CDR2 YYREEE (reference sequence). The CDR3 extends over 12 amino acids. Trimming left V 3 bases short and J 5 bases short, with 8 bases between. CDR3 nucleotides: TGTGCCAGCAGCTCCAGGGCAACTGAAGCTTTCTTT. Translating gives CASSSRATEAFF.

The chain carries TRBV5-1 and TRBJ1-4; 8 bases are a match to TRBD1. Germline CDR1 reads SGHRS; CDR2 reads YFSETQ. V shed 3 bases and J 3 bases; nucleotides not matched to a gene: 7. The CDR3 spans 16 residues. The CDR3 is CASSSNGQGPNEKLFF. The CDR3 DNA follows: TGCGCCAGCAGCTCAAACGGACAGGGCCCTAATGAAAAACTGTTTTTT.